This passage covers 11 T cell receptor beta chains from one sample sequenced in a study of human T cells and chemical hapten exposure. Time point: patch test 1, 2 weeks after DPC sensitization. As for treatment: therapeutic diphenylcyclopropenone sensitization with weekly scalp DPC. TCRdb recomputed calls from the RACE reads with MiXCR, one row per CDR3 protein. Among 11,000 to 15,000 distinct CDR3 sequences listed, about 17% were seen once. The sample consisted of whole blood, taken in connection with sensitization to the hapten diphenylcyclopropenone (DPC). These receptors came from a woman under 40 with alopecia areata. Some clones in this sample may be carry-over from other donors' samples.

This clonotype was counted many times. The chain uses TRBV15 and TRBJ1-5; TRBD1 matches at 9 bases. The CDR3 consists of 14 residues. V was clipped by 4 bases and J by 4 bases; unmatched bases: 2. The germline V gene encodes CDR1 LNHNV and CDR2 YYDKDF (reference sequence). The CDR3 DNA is TGTGCCACCAGCACGGGACAGGGTAATCAGCCCCAGCATTTT. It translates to CATSTGQGNQPQHF.

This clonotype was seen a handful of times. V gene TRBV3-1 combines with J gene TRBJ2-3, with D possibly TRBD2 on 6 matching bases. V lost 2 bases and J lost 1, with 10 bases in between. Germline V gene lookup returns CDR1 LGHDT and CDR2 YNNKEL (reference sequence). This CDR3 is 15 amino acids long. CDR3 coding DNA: TGTGCCAGCAGCCAAAGGGCGGGGCGCACAGATACGCAGTATTTT. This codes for CASSQRAGRTDTQYF.

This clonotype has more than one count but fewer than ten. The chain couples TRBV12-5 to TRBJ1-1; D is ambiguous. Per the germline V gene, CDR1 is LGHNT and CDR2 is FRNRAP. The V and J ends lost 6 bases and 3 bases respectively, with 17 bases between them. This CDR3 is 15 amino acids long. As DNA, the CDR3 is TGTGCTAGTGGCCAATCCACCTCGGGAGACACTGAAGCTTTCTTT. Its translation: CASGQSTSGDTEAFF.

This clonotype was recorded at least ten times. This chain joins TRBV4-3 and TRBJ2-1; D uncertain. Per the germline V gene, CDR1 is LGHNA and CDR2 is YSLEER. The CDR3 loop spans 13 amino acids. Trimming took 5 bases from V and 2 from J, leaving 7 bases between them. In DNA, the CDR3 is TGCGCCAGCAGCATTACTACCTACAATGAGCAGTTCTTC. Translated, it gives CASSITTYNEQFF.

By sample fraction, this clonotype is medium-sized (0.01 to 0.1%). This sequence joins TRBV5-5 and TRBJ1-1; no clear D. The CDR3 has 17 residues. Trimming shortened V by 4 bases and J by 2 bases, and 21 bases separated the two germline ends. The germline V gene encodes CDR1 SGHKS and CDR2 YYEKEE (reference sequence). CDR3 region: CASSPTASGLINTEAFF. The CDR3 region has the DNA TGTGCCAGCAGCCCAACTGCGAGCGGGCTCATAAACACTGAAGCTTTCTTT.

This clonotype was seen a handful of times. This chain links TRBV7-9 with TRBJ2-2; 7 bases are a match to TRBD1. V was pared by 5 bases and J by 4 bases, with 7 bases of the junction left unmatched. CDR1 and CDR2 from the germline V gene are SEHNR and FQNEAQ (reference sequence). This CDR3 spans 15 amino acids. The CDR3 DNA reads TGTGCCAGCAGCCTCCGGGACAGCCCCACCGGGGAGCTGTTTTTT. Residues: CASSLRDSPTGELFF.

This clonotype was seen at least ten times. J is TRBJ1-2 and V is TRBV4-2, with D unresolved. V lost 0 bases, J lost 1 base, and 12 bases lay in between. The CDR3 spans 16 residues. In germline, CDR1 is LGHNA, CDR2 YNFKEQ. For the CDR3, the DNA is TGTGCCAGCAGCCAAGATCAGGCCAGACTTAACTATGGCTACACCTTC. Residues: CASSQDQARLNYGYTF.

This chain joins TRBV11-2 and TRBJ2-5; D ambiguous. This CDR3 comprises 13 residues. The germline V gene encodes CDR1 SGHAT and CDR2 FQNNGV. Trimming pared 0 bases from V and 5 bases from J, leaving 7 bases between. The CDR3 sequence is CASSLEPQETQYF. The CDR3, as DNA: TGTGCCAGCAGCTTAGAACCACAGGAGACCCAGTACTTC.

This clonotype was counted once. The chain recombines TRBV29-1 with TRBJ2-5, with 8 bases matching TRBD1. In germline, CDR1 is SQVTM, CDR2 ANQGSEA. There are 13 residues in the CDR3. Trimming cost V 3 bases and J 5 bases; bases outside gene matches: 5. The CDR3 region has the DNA TGCAGCGTTGATCGGACAGGGTTGGAGACCCAGTACTTC. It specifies CSVDRTGLETQYF.

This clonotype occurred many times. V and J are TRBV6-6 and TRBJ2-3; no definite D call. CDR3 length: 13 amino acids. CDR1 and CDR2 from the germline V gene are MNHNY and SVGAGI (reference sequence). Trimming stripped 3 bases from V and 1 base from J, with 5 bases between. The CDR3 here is CASSYQGTDTQYF. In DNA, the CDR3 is TGTGCCAGCAGTTATCAGGGCACAGATACGCAGTATTTT.

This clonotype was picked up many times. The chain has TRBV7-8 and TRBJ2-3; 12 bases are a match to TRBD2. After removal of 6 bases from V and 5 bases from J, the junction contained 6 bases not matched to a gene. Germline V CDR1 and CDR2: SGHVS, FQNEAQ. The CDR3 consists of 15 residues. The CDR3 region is CASRSTSGRLDTQYF. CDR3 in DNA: TGTGCCAGCAGATCAACTAGCGGGAGGTTAGATACGCAGTATTTT.